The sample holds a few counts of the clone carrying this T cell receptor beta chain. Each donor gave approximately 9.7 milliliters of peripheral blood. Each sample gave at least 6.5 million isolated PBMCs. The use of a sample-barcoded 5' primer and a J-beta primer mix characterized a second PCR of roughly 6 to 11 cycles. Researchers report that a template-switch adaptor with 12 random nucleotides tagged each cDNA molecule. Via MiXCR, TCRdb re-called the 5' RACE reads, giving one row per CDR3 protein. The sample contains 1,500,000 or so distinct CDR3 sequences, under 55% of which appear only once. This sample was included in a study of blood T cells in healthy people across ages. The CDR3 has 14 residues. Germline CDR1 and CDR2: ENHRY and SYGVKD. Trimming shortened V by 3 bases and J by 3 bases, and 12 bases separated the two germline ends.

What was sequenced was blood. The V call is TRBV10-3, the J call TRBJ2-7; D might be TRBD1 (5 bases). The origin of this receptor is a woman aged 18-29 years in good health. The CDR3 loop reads CAISDWEGDYEQYF. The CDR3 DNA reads TGTGCCATCAGTGACTGGGAAGGGGACTACGAGCAGTACTTC.